Detailed here is one T cell receptor beta chain. Its matching antigen is unknown. The data originate from a study of pediatric ulcerative colitis. Study findings and constraints: All ulcerative colitis patients, but no controls, carried a couple of rectal clonotypes. Rectal repertoires separated controls, mild-moderate and acute severe colitis.

The V end was cut by 5 bases, the J end by 5 bases, with 13 bases between. This CDR3 region has 13 residues. The V gene's germline CDR1 is MNHEY and CDR2 SVGAGI. One to two pinch biopsies were taken from the rectum during colonoscopy. Repertoires were generated with immunoSEQ multiplex PCR, while TCRdb's copy carries only in-frame clones and drops some. The table lists about 36,000 clones, around 78% of them singletons. This TCR derives from a boy aged 5-17 years with moderate ulcerative colitis. The chain has TRBV6-5 and TRBJ2-7; perhaps TRBD1 as D (6 bases). The sequenced sample was gut tissue. CDR3 nucleotide sequence: TGTGCCAGCAGTGGCAGGGGTACGCACGAGCAGTACTTC. Amino acid sequence: CASSGRGTHEQYF.